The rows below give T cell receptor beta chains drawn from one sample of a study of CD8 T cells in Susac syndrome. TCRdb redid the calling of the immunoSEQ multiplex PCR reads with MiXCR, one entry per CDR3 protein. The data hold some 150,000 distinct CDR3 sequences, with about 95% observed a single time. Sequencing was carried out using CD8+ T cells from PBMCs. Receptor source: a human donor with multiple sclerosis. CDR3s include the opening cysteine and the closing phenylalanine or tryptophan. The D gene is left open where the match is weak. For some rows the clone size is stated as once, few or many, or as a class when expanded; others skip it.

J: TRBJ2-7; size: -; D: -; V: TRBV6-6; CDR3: CASSSRVGYEQYF; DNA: TGTGCCAGCAGTTCCCGGGTAGGGTACGAGCAGTACTTC
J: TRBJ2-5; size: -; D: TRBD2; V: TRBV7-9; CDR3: CASTSGGPLGETQYF; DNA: TGTGCCAGCACTAGCGGGGGCCCACTGGGAGAGACCCAGTACTTC
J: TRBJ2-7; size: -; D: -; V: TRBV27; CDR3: CASSLGVSSYEQYF; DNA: TGTGCCAGCAGTTTAGGGGTCAGCTCCTACGAGCAGTACTTC
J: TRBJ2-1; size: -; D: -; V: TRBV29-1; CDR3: CSDTGGSYNEQFF; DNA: TGCAGCGATACAGGCGGCTCCTACAATGAGCAGTTCTTC
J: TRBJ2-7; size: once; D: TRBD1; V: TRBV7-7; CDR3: CASSPGQGVSYEQYF; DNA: TGTGCTAGCAGCCCGGGACAGGGGGTATCCTACGAGCAGTACTTC
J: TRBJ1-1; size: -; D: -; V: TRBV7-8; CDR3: CASHPQGMNTEAFF; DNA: TGTGCCAGCCATCCCCAGGGGATGAACACTGAAGCTTTCTTT
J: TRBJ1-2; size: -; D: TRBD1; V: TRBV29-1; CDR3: CSLWTGEVGYTF; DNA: TGCAGCTTGTGGACAGGGGAGGTAGGCTACACCTTC
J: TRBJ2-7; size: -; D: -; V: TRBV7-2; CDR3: CASSATLGNYEQYF; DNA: TGTGCCAGCAGCGCTACCCTGGGCAACTACGAGCAGTACTTC
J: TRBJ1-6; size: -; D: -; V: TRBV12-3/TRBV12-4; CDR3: CASGIKGNSPLHF; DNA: TGTGCCAGCGGGATCAAGGGGAATTCACCCCTCCACTTT
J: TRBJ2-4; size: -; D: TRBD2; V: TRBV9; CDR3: CASSEGSGGDIQYF; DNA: TGTGCCAGCAGCGAGGGGTCCGGGGGGGACATTCAGTACTTC
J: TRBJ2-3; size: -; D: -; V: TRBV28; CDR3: CASSFLINPSTDTQYF; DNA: TGTGCCAGCAGTTTCCTGATAAACCCTAGCACAGATACGCAGTATTTT
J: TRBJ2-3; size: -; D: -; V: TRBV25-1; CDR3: CASSEWSSLSPTDTQYF; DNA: TGTGCCAGCAGTGAATGGTCGAGCCTAAGCCCTACAGATACGCAGTATTTT
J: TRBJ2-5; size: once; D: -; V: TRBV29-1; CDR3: CSVAIYPSGEETQYF; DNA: TGCAGCGTTGCCATCTACCCCAGCGGAGAAGAGACCCAGTACTTC
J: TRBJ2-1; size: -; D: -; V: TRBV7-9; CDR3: CASSPRQYNEQFF; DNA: TGTGCCAGCAGCCCCCGACAGTACAATGAGCAGTTCTTC
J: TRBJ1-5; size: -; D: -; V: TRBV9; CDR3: CASSVDGGAWQPQHF; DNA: TGTGCCAGCAGCGTAGATGGGGGGGCATGGCAGCCCCAGCATTTT
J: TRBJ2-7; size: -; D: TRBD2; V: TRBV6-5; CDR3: CASSSGTSGYEQYF; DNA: TGTGCCAGCAGCTCCGGGACTAGCGGGTACGAGCAGTACTTC
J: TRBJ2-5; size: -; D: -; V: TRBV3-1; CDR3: CASSFYSSRETQYF; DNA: TGTGCCAGCAGCTTCTACTCGAGCCGGGAGACCCAGTACTTC
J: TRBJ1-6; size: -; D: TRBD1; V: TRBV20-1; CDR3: CSASQGDSSPLHF; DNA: TGCAGTGCTAGTCAGGGGGACAGTTCACCCCTCCACTTT
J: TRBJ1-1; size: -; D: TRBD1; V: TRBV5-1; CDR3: CASSSYRGNTEAFF; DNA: TGCGCCAGCAGCTCGTACAGGGGGAACACTGAAGCTTTCTTT
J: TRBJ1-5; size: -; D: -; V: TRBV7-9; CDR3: CASSNAGHSNQPQHF; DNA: TGTGCCAGCAGCAACGCTGGACATAGCAATCAGCCCCAGCATTTT
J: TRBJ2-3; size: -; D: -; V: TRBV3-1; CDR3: CASSQGLTPSTDTQYF; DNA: TGTGCCAGCAGCCAAGGTCTAACGCCTAGCACAGATACGCAGTATTTT
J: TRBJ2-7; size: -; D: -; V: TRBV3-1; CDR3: CASSQVAPPIRDEQYF; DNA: TGTGCCAGCAGCCAAGTAGCCCCTCCCATCCGGGACGAGCAGTACTTC
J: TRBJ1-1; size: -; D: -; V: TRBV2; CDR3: CASSEGAQVWTEAFF; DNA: TGTGCCAGCAGTGAAGGGGCACAGGTCTGGACTGAAGCTTTCTTT
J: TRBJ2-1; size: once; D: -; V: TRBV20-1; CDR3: CSARASGGYGQFF; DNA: TGCAGTGCTAGGGCGTCTGGGGGGTACGGGCAGTTCTTC
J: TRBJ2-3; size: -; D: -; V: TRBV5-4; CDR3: CASSPGDTSTDTQYF; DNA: TGTGCCAGCAGCCCCGGGGACACCAGCACAGATACGCAGTATTTT
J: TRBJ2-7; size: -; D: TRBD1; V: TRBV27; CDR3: CASSWTGDSYEQYF; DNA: TGTGCCAGCAGTTGGACAGGGGATTCCTACGAGCAGTACTTC
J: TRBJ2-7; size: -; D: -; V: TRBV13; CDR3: CASSSSNIDLTPPYEQYF; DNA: TGTGCCAGCAGCTCTTCAAACATAGACCTCACTCCCCCCTACGAGCAGTACTTC
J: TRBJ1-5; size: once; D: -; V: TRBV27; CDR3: CASSLHGYDSNQPQHF; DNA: TGTGCCAGCAGTTTACACGGTTATGATAGCAATCAGCCCCAGCATTTT
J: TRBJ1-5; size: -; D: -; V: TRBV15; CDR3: CATSRATPYSNQPQHF; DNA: TGTGCCACCAGCAGAGCTACACCATATAGCAATCAGCCCCAGCATTTT
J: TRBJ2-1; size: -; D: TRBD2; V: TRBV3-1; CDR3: CASSQTSGAGNEQFF; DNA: TGTGCCAGCAGTCAAACTAGCGGGGCTGGGAATGAGCAGTTCTTC
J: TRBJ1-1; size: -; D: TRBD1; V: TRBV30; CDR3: CAWTHRGPEAFF; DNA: TGTGCCTGGACTCACAGGGGGCCTGAAGCTTTCTTT
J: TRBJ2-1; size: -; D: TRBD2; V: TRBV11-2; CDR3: CASSSGAKANNEQFF; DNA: TGTGCCAGTAGTAGCGGGGCCAAGGCGAACAATGAGCAGTTCTTC
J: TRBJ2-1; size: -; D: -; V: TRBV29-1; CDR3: CSVVGDTSYNEQFF; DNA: TGCAGCGTTGTCGGGGATACCTCCTACAATGAGCAGTTCTTC
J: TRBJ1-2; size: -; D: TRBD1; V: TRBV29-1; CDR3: CSVYGQEDGYTF; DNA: TGCAGCGTATACGGACAGGAGGATGGCTACACCTTC
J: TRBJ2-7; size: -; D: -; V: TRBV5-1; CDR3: CASSQGLGSYEQYF; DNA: TGCGCCAGCAGCCAAGGACTGGGCTCCTACGAGCAGTACTTC
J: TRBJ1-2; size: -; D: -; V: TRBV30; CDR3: CAWGAGSGYTF; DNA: TGTGCCTGGGGAGCGGGAAGTGGCTACACCTTC
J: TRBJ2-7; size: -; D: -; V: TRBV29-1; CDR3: CSVEGHRGREYEQYF; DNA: TGCAGCGTTGAAGGCCACAGGGGGAGGGAATACGAGCAGTACTTC
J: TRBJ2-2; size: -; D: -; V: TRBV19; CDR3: CASSILGTGELFF; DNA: TGTGCCAGTAGTATTTTGGGAACCGGGGAGCTGTTTTTT
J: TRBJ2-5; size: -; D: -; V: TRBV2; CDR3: CASGSGSSETQYF; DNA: TGTGCCAGCGGGTCAGGGTCTTCAGAGACCCAGTACTTC
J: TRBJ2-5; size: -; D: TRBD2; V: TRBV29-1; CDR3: CSVEGKAGEETQYF; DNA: TGCAGCGTTGAAGGTAAAGCGGGGGAAGAGACCCAGTACTTC
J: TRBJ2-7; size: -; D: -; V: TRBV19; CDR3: CASSPQLSYEQYF; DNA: TGTGCCAGTAGTCCTCAACTTAGCTACGAGCAGTACTTC
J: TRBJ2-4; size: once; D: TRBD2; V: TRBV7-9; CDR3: CASSPPAGGAKNIQYF; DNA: TGTGCCAGCAGCCCCCCAGCGGGGGGAGCCAAAAACATTCAGTACTTC
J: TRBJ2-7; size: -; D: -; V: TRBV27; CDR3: CASSLSPSYEQYF; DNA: TGTGCCAGCAGTTTATCACCCTCCTACGAGCAGTACTTC
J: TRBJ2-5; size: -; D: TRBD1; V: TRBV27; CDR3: CASSLLRTGGSETQYF; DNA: TGTGCCAGCAGTTTACTACGGACAGGGGGCTCTGAGACCCAGTACTTC
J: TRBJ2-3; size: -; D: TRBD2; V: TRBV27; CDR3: CATKAGGFTDTQYF; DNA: TGTGCCACCAAAGCGGGGGGATTCACAGATACGCAGTATTTT
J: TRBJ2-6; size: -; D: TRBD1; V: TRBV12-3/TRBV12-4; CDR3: CASSPDRGQISGANVLTF; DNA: TGTGCCAGCAGCCCCGACAGGGGACAGATCTCTGGGGCCAACGTCCTGACTTTC
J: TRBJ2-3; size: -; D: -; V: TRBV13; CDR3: CASSLPNTDTQYF; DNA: TGTGCCAGCAGCTTACCGAACACAGATACGCAGTATTTT
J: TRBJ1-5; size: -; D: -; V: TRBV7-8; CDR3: CASSFGTGIDDGQPQHF; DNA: TGTGCCAGCAGCTTCGGTACAGGAATCGACGACGGTCAGCCCCAGCATTTT
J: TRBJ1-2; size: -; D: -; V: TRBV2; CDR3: CASSEGQVYGYTF; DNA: TGTGCCAGCAGTGAAGGGCAGGTCTATGGCTACACCTTC
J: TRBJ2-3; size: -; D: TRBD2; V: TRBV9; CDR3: CASSVGDYTDTQYF; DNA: TGTGCCAGCAGTGTAGGGGACTACACAGATACGCAGTATTTT
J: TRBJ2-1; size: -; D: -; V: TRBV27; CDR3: CASSIRTYNEQFF; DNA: TGTGCCAGCTCCATAAGAACCTACAATGAGCAGTTCTTC
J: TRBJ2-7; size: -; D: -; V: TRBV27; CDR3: CASSWSAAAYEQYF; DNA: TGTGCCAGCAGTTGGTCGGCAGCAGCCTACGAGCAGTACTTC
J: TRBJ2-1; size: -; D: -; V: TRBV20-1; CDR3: CSARSYSGTYNEQFF; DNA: TGCAGTGCTAGATCCTACAGTGGGACCTACAATGAGCAGTTCTTC
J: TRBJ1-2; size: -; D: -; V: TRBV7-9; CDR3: CASSFRSSYGYTF; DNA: TGTGCCAGCAGCTTTCGTAGTAGCTATGGCTACACCTTC
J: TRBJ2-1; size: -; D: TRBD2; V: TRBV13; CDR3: CASSSSGGANEQFF; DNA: TGTGCCAGCAGCTCTAGCGGGGGGGCGAATGAGCAGTTCTTC
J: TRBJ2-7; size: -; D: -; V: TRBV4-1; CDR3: CASSQDPADTYEQYF; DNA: TGCGCCAGCAGCCAAGATCCTGCGGATACCTACGAGCAGTACTTC
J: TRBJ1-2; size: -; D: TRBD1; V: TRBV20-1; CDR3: CSADSADRARAGYTF; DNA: TGCAGTGCTGACTCTGCGGACAGGGCGAGGGCTGGCTACACCTTC
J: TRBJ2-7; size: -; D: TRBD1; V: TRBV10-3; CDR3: CAIRGTAYEQYF; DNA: TGTGCCATCAGGGGGACAGCATACGAGCAGTACTTC
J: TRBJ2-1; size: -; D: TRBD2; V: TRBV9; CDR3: CASSVIAGGYNEQFF; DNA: TGTGCCAGCAGCGTCATAGCGGGGGGGTACAATGAGCAGTTCTTC